This is a list of T cell receptor beta chains from one sample in a study of blood T cell repertoires in COVID-19. Method: immunoSEQ multiplex PCR; TCRdb's copy keeps in-frame clones and lacks some. The sample holds more than 60,000 clones, 80% to 95% seen once. The source material was peripheral blood. These receptors all stem from a human donor in a cohort sampled during active COVID-19. The CDR3 runs from the conserved cysteine through the conserved F or W. The order of the fields is clone size, J gene, V gene, D gene, CDR3 DNA, CDR3 protein. The D gene is left open where the match is weak. Size tells how often a clone was seen (once, few, many) or the class of an expanded clone, and some rows leave it out.

clone_size: NA; j_call: TRBJ2-3; v_call: TRBV6-1; d_call: TRBD2; cdr3_nt: TGTGCCAGCAGTGTAATGGGACTAGCGGGGGGGCTTGTAGGGGATACGCAGTATTTT; cdr3_aa: CASSVMGLAGGLVGDTQYF
clone_size: NA; j_call: TRBJ1-1; v_call: TRBV7-9; d_call: NA; cdr3_nt: TGTGCCAGCAGCTTTTCGCAGGGGCCGACCAGGAACACTGAAGCTTTCTTT; cdr3_aa: CASSFSQGPTRNTEAFF
clone_size: NA; j_call: TRBJ1-5; v_call: TRBV5-5; d_call: TRBD1; cdr3_nt: TGTGCCAGCAGCTTGGACAGGGGTTACAATCAGCCCCAGCATTTT; cdr3_aa: CASSLDRGYNQPQHF
clone_size: few; j_call: TRBJ2-5; v_call: TRBV11-3; d_call: NA; cdr3_nt: TGTGCCAGCAAGGGGGGGAACGAAGAGACCCAGTACTTC; cdr3_aa: CASKGGNEETQYF
clone_size: NA; j_call: TRBJ2-5; v_call: TRBV24-1; d_call: TRBD1; cdr3_nt: TGTGCCACCAGTGATTTGCGGGACAGATTAGAGACCCAGTACTTC; cdr3_aa: CATSDLRDRLETQYF
clone_size: NA; j_call: TRBJ1-1; v_call: TRBV29-1; d_call: NA; cdr3_nt: TGCAGCGTTGGGGAAGGGGCATTGAGGACTGAAGCTTTCTTT; cdr3_aa: CSVGEGALRTEAFF
clone_size: NA; j_call: TRBJ2-1; v_call: TRBV9; d_call: TRBD1; cdr3_nt: TGTGCCAGCAGCGGCGGACAGGGGGACGCCCCTAACATCTACAATGAGCAGTTCTTC; cdr3_aa: CASSGGQGDAPNIYNEQFF
clone_size: NA; j_call: TRBJ2-7; v_call: TRBV7-8; d_call: TRBD1; cdr3_nt: TGTGCCAGCAGCTTAGCGGACAGGGGGAACGAGCAGTACTTC; cdr3_aa: CASSLADRGNEQYF
clone_size: NA; j_call: TRBJ1-2; v_call: TRBV4-3; d_call: NA; cdr3_nt: TGCGCCAGCAGCCAAGATCTAGCTAAAACCTATGGCTACACCTTC; cdr3_aa: CASSQDLAKTYGYTF
clone_size: few; j_call: TRBJ2-2; v_call: TRBV14; d_call: TRBD1; cdr3_nt: TGTGCCAGCAGCCCTACAGGGGTTAGAACCGGGGAGCTGTTTTTT; cdr3_aa: CASSPTGVRTGELFF
clone_size: NA; j_call: TRBJ2-7; v_call: TRBV19; d_call: NA; cdr3_nt: TGTGCCAGTAGTACCAGGGTGCCCCTTGGTGAGCAGTACTTC; cdr3_aa: CASSTRVPLGEQYF
clone_size: NA; j_call: TRBJ2-7; v_call: TRBV5-4; d_call: TRBD1; cdr3_nt: TGTGCCAGCAGCTTGGAAGGACAGGGGCGGGGACCGCAGTACTTC; cdr3_aa: CASSLEGQGRGPQYF
clone_size: NA; j_call: TRBJ2-1; v_call: TRBV7-2; d_call: NA; cdr3_nt: TGTGCCAGCAGTAGTACCGGGACAAACATAGGGGGTAACAATGAGCAGTTCTTC; cdr3_aa: CASSSTGTNIGGNNEQFF
clone_size: once; j_call: TRBJ2-3; v_call: TRBV19; d_call: NA; cdr3_nt: TGTGCCAGTAGTATAAACCCCCGGGGGGCCACTAGCACAGATACGCAGTATTTT; cdr3_aa: CASSINPRGATSTDTQYF
clone_size: once; j_call: TRBJ1-5; v_call: TRBV27; d_call: NA; cdr3_nt: TGTGCCAGCAGTCAACTACGGGGTCCGGGTCAGCCCCAGCATTTT; cdr3_aa: CASSQLRGPGQPQHF
clone_size: NA; j_call: TRBJ1-3; v_call: TRBV3-1/TRBV3-2; d_call: NA; cdr3_nt: TGTGCCAGCAGCTCCGGGAGTATCTCTGGAAACACCATATATTTT; cdr3_aa: CASSSGSISGNTIYF